Listed here are 32 T cell receptor beta chains from one sample, sequenced in a study of molecular identifiers for immune sequencing clone quantification. TCRdb analysed the PCR reads with MiXCR anew, one entry per CDR3 protein. The repertoire holds 600,000 to 650,000 distinct CDR3 sequences, with about 20% as singletons. The sample was naive CD8+ T cells from blood, with Jurkat cell RNA spiked in. Indicated subset: FACS-sorted CD8+CD4-CCR7+CD45RA+ naive T cells. The receptors were gathered from a human donor in good health. Some libraries in this study had Jurkat cell RNA spiked in.

The table lists this clonotype with a few counts. This chain connects TRBV9 to TRBJ2-3, with unresolved D. Deletions cut 4 bases from V and 0 bases from J, with 15 bases between. The CDR3 totals 16 residues. CDR1 and CDR2 from the germline V gene are SGDLS and YYNGEE. CDR3 sequence (DNA): TGTGCCAGCAGCTCCCACCATATCGGGAGCACAGATACGCAGTATTTT. This translates into CASSSHHIGSTDTQYF.

This clonotype was counted between two and nine times. A much bigger clone sits one base away, suggesting this may be a read error. In this CDR3 the conserved last residue, phenylalanine or tryptophan, is missing, so a read error is likely. V is TRBV29-1 and J is TRBJ1-1, with no clear D. V was pared by 4 bases and J by 1 base, with 7 bases between. Germline CDR1 reads SQVTM; CDR2 reads ANQGSEA. This CDR3 has 12 residues. The chain's CDR3 is CSVVAGNTEAFS. The CDR3 bases are TGCAGCGTTGTGGCGGGGAACACTGAAGCTTTCTCT.

This clonotype was counted ten times or more. CDR3 in amino acids: CASGITGENQPQHF. The CDR3, as DNA: TGTGCCAGCGGAATTACAGGGGAGAATCAGCCCCAGCATTTT. V is TRBV27 and J is TRBJ1-5; the match to TRBD1 covers 7 bases. V dropped 8 bases and J dropped 4; count of bases not matched to a gene: 8. The V gene's germline CDR1 is MNHEY and CDR2 SMNVEV (reference sequence). The CDR3 runs to 14 residues.

The rearrangement joins TRBV11-2 to TRBJ1-4, with D hard to call. This CDR3 has 22 amino acids. Germline V gene sequence: CDR1 SGHAT, CDR2 FQNNGV. The V and J ends lost 1 base and 0 bases respectively, with 27 bases between them. The CDR3 region has the DNA TGTGCCAGCAGCTTAGGCGCTCGGATTTTGGACGGGAGATTAACAACTAATGAAAAACTGTTTTTT. It translates to CASSLGARILDGRLTTNEKLFF.

V is TRBV19 and J is TRBJ2-1; maybe TRBD2 (6 bases). Germline CDR1 is LNHDA and CDR2 is SQIVND (reference sequence). CDR3 length: 16 amino acids. V lost 5 bases to trimming and J lost 0 bases, with 14 bases between them. The CDR3 coding sequence is TGTGCCAGTAGTGCGAGCTCCGGGGGCTCCTACAATGAGCAGTTCTTC. Translating it yields CASSASSGGSYNEQFF.

The chain is built from TRBV30 and TRBJ2-7, with a weak D call TRBD1 (6 bases). CDR3 size: 15 residues. V dropped 6 bases and J dropped 1 base, with 19 bases sitting between them. Germline CDR1 and CDR2: GTSNPN and SVGIG (reference sequence). The CDR3 bases are TGTGCCTGCGCCACCCGGGACACTCTATCCTACGAGCAGTACTTC. Translated, it gives CACATRDTLSYEQYF.

A few counts support this clonotype. The CDR3 loop is CASSYPGQGVRYEQYF. In DNA form, the CDR3 reads TGTGCCAGCAGTTACCCCGGGCAGGGGGTACGCTACGAGCAGTACTTC. V usage is TRBV6-2 or TRBV6-3 and J usage is TRBJ2-7, with 7 bases identical to TRBD1. Trimming at V came to 2 bases and at J to 3 bases, leaving 10 bases not matched to a gene. CDR1 is MNHEY, CDR2 SVGEGT, per germline. The CDR3 sequence is 16 residues long.

In this sample, this clonotype turned up once. CDR3 nucleotide sequence: TGTGCCAGCAGCCAAGAAAACGGGGAGGGCGAGCAGTACTTC. It yields the protein CASSQENGEGEQYF. The chain is built from TRBV14 and TRBJ2-7; 7 bases fit TRBD2. Germline loops: CDR1 SGHDN, CDR2 FVKESK. V trimming: 0 bases; J trimming: 6 bases; junction bases outside the gene matches: 5. The CDR3 has 14 residues.

On this clonotype: A read error may be the cause here, since a much bigger clone is one base away. The chain employs TRBV7-2 and TRBJ2-1; maybe TRBD2 (6 bases). The CDR3 is made up of 14 amino acids. Germline V gives CDR1 SGHTA, CDR2 FQGNSA. The ends were cut back, 4 bases at V and 8 bases at J, with 15 bases in the middle. The CDR3 sequence is CASSSLWGGDEQFF. For the CDR3, the DNA is TGTGCCAGCAGCTCGTTGTGGGGAGGAGATGAGCAGTTCTTC.

A remark on this clonotype: The junction shows a germline mismatch at one end, possibly a read error. The rearrangement links TRBV4-2 to TRBJ1-1; D not certain. Germline CDR1 is LGHNA and CDR2 is YNFKEQ. This CDR3 is 16 amino acids long. For the CDR3, the DNA is TGTGCCGGCAGCCAAGAGGCCAATCTCGGAGACACTGAAGCTTTCTTT. Translating gives CAGSQEANLGDTEAFF.

This clonotype was seen only a few times. The chain is built from TRBV7-9 and TRBJ2-7; D may be TRBD1 (6 bases). This CDR3 has 12 amino acids. Per the germline V gene, CDR1 is SEHNR and CDR2 is FQNEAQ (reference sequence). Deletions cut 5 bases from V and 6 bases from J, with 11 bases between. The CDR3 protein is CASSIQGREQYF. CDR3 in DNA: TGTGCCAGCAGCATACAGGGCCGCGAGCAGTACTTC.

Ten or more counts support this clonotype. This chain links TRBV5-1 with TRBJ1-1; 8 positions match TRBD1. The V segment lost 0 bases and the J segment 7 bases; nucleotides outside the gene matches: 5. The CDR3 has 14 residues. Germline V gene data show CDR1 as SGHRS and CDR2 as YFSETQ. The CDR3 bases are TGCGCCAGCAGCTTGGGCAGGGGGCGAGATGAAGCTTTCTTT. Translated, it gives CASSLGRGRDEAFF.

This clonotype was observed a handful of times. The chain has TRBV10-3 and TRBJ2-1; tentative D call: TRBD1 (6 bases). V was cut by 6 bases and J by 10 bases, with 10 bases left in between. Germline loops: CDR1 ENHRY, CDR2 SYGVKD. The CDR3 is made up of 11 amino acids. The DNA for the CDR3 is TGTGCCATCAGCCCCGGGACAGAGCAGTTCTTC. Translated: CAISPGTEQFF.

About this clonotype: A much bigger clone sits one base away, suggesting this may be a read error. This chain uses TRBV25-1 with TRBJ1-1; 7 positions agree with TRBD1. Germline CDR1 is MGHDK and CDR2 is SYGVNS. V shed 5 bases, J shed 7 bases, and the junction held 7 bases outside the gene matches. The CDR3 contains 13 residues. The CDR3 DNA sequence: TGTGCCAGCAGTTCGACAGGGTGGATTGAAGCTTTCTTT. Its translation: CASSSTGWIEAFF.

This clonotype has a count of ten or more. The rearrangement uses TRBV7-9 and TRBJ2-3, with D unclear. In germline, CDR1 is SEHNR, CDR2 FQNEAQ (reference sequence). The ends were cut back, 4 bases at V and 6 bases at J, with 8 bases in the middle. The CDR3 consists of 12 residues. The CDR3 DNA reads TGTGCCAGCAGCTCCTACGGGGATACGCAGTATTTT. Translating it yields CASSSYGDTQYF. Together with reference TRBV7-9 and TRBJ2-3, the CDR3 gives the full variable domain: DTGVSQNPRHKITKRGQNVTFRCDPISEHNRLYWYRQTLGQGPEFLTYFQNEAQLEKSRLLSDRFSAERPKGSFSTLEIQRTEQGDSAMYLCASSSYGDTQYFGPGTRLTVL.

The chain recombines TRBV3-1 with TRBJ2-7, with D unresolved. Germline assignment: CDR1 LGHDT and CDR2 YNNKEL (reference sequence). V lost 0 bases, J lost 0 bases, and 12 bases lay in between. The CDR3 is 16 amino acids. CDR3 nucleotides: TGTGCCAGCAGCCAAGATCTAGGCAGCTACTCCTACGAGCAGTACTTC. Translation gives CASSQDLGSYSYEQYF.

The chain joins TRBV13 to TRBJ1-2; 8 bases align to TRBD1. The CDR3 has 15 residues. With V trimmed by 1 base and J by 8 bases, 9 bases remained unmatched. Germline CDR1 reads PRHDT; CDR2 reads FYEKMQ (reference sequence). CDR3 nucleotides: TGTGCCAGCAGCTTAGAGGGGACAGGTTCTGAGGGCTACACCTTC. Protein: CASSLEGTGSEGYTF.

This clonotype was detected ten times or more. The V and J genes are TRBV30 and TRBJ1-5, with TRBD1 matching over 8 bases. Germline loops: CDR1 GTSNPN, CDR2 SVGIG (reference sequence). V was pared by 0 bases and J by 3 bases, with 4 bases of the junction left unmatched. The CDR3 has 15 amino acids. For the CDR3, the DNA is TGTGCCTGGAGTGTTCAGGGGGCGCCCAATCAGCCCCAGCATTTT. Translated: CAWSVQGAPNQPQHF.

This clonotype was detected ten times or more. The gene calls are TRBV14 and TRBJ2-3, with 9 nucleotides matching TRBD1. V dropped 3 bases and J dropped 2; count of bases not matched to a gene: 12. This CDR3 is 18 amino acids long. The germline CDR1 and CDR2 sequences are SGHDN and FVKESK. The CDR3 DNA is TGTGCCAGCAGCCACCTGCTTCGGACAGGGGATTCCACAGATACGCAGTATTTT. Translating it yields CASSHLLRTGDSTDTQYF. Combining the CDR3 with reference TRBV14 and TRBJ2-3 gives the whole variable domain EAGVTQFPSHSVIEKGQTVTLRCDPISGHDNLYWYRRVMGKEIKFLLHFVKESKQDESGMPNNRFLAERTGGTYSTLKVQPAELEDSGVYFCASSHLLRTGDSTDTQYFGPGTRLTVL.

The V and J genes are TRBV12-5 and TRBJ2-2; the D gene is possibly TRBD1 (6 bases). Trimming removed 6 bases at V and 4 bases at J, with 9 bases between. In germline, CDR1 is LGHNT, CDR2 FRNRAP. The CDR3 covers 13 residues. The CDR3 loop reads CASGRTVTGELFF. In nucleotides, the CDR3 is TGTGCTAGTGGGCGGACAGTCACCGGGGAGCTGTTTTTT.

This clonotype has at least ten counts. This rearrangement joins TRBV5-6 to TRBJ1-2; D uncertain. The V end lost 1 base, the J end lost 4 bases, and 11 bases lay between the germline ends. Germline values: CDR1 SGHDT, CDR2 YYEEEE. The CDR3 totals 14 residues. The CDR3 DNA reads as TGTGCCAGCAGCTTGACAGATATGATCTATGGCTACACCTTC. Its translation is CASSLTDMIYGYTF. The complete variable domain, with remaining parts taken from reference TRBV5-6 and TRBJ1-2, reads DAGVTQSPTHLIKTRGQQVTLRCSPKSGHDTVSWYQQALGQGPQFIFQYYEEEERQRGNFPDRFSGHQFPNYSSELNVNALLLGDSALYLCASSLTDMIYGYTFGSGTRLTVV.

This clonotype came up many times. The chain is built from TRBV7-6 and TRBJ1-4, with 7 nucleotides matching TRBD1. This CDR3 spans 14 amino acids. CDR1 SGHVS and CDR2 FNYEAQ come from the germline V gene. V lost 5 bases and J lost 10; bases outside the gene matches: 10. The chain's CDR3 is CASSTGQDVGKLFF. CDR3 bases: TGTGCCAGCAGCACAGGACAGGACGTAGGAAAACTGTTTTTT.

The table lists this clonotype with a few counts. This rearrangement joins TRBV11-2 to TRBJ1-1; D is unclear. The germline CDR1 and CDR2 sequences are SGHAT and FQNNGV. The CDR3 length is 13 residues. The V gene lost 7 bases and the J gene lost 5 bases, with 14 bases spanning the gap. The CDR3 region is CASTPLLWTEAFF. For the CDR3, the DNA is TGTGCCAGCACGCCCCTTCTGTGGACTGAAGCTTTCTTT.

This clonotype has at least ten counts. The rearrangement uses TRBV29-1 and TRBJ2-3; D uncertain. The CDR3 extends over 12 amino acids. Germline values: CDR1 SQVTM, CDR2 ANQGSEA. V was clipped by 4 bases and J by 3 bases, with 8 bases between them. CDR3 amino acids: CSVVWGTDTQYF. The CDR3, as DNA: TGCAGCGTTGTGTGGGGAACAGATACGCAGTATTTT.

This clonotype was detected ten times or more. This chain's CDR3 is CASSLQAAQPQHF. The CDR3 nucleotides read TGTGCCAGCAGTTTACAGGCGGCCCAGCCCCAGCATTTT. V and J are TRBV28 and TRBJ1-5; D remains ambiguous. Trimming left V 2 bases short and J 7 bases short, with 9 bases between. Germline V gives CDR1 MDHEN, CDR2 SYDVKM. CDR3 length: 13 residues.

The sample holds many counts of this clonotype. The V gene is TRBV3-1, the J gene TRBJ2-5, with no clear D. Trimming took off 4 bases at V and 3 bases at J, with 9 bases between the two ends. The CDR3 is 13 amino acids. Germline V CDR1 and CDR2: LGHDT, YNNKEL (reference sequence). As DNA, the CDR3 is TGTGCCAGCAGCCTCCCGGACGAAGAGACCCAGTACTTC. This gives the protein CASSLPDEETQYF.

This clonotype occurred many times. The rearrangement links TRBV2 to TRBJ2-3; D gene uncertain. CDR1 is SNHLY, CDR2 FYNNEI, per germline. The CDR3 extends over 14 amino acids. V shed 5 bases and J shed 2 bases, with 11 bases lying between them. The CDR3 coding sequence is TGTGCCAGCAGTACCAGTTGGGACACAGATACGCAGTATTTT. Protein sequence: CASSTSWDTDTQYF. Combining the CDR3 with reference TRBV2 and TRBJ2-3 gives the whole variable domain EPEVTQTPSHQVTQMGQEVILRCVPISNHLYFYWYRQILGQKVEFLVSFYNNEISEKSEIFDDQFSVERPDGSNFTLKIRSTKLEDSAMYFCASSTSWDTDTQYFGPGTRLTVL.

This clonotype was counted many times. The CDR3 bases are TGTGCCAGCAGCTCCGATAGTGGGGAGACCCAGTACTTC. Translated, it gives CASSSDSGETQYF. V and J are TRBV7-6 and TRBJ2-5; D ambiguous. The V end was cut by 4 bases, the J end by 5 bases, with 11 bases between. The CDR3 loop spans 13 amino acids. Germline V gives CDR1 SGHVS, CDR2 FNYEAQ.

About this clonotype itself: The final CDR3 position lacks the conserved phenylalanine or tryptophan, pointing to a likely read error. The chain carries TRBV5-1 and TRBJ2-7; no reliable D call. Trimming left V 0 bases short and J 0 bases short, with 7 bases between. Germline CDR1 and CDR2: SGHRS and YFSETQ. The CDR3 contains 14 residues. CDR3 nucleotides: TGCGCCAGCAGCTTGGGGTGGAACTCCTACGAGCAGTACCTC. This translates into CASSLGWNSYEQYL.

This clonotype was seen at least ten times. The rearrangement joins TRBV27 to TRBJ1-4; tentative D call: TRBD1 (6 bases). Germline-derived CDR1 and CDR2 are MNHEY and SMNVEV (reference sequence). This CDR3 comprises 16 residues. V lost 4 bases, J lost 6 bases, and 18 bases lay in between. The CDR3 bases are TGTGCCAGCAGTTCGCCTACAGGGAGGGGGGATGAAAAACTGTTTTTT. Its translation: CASSSPTGRGDEKLFF.

This clonotype showed up just a few times. The CDR3 DNA is TGTGCCTGGAGTGTAGGGCACACTAGCAATCAGCCCCAGCATTTT. It is translated as CAWSVGHTSNQPQHF. The chain uses TRBV30 and TRBJ1-5; D unclear. Looked up from germline, CDR1 is GTSNPN and CDR2 is SVGIG (reference sequence). CDR3 length: 15 amino acids. With 0 bases removed from V and 0 bases from J, the gap between germline ends came to 9 bases. The variable domain in full, completed from reference TRBV30 and TRBJ1-5, reads SQTIHQWPATLVQPVGSPLSLECTVEGTSNPNLYWYRQAAGRGLQLLFYSVGIGQISSEVPQNLSASRPQDRQFILSSKKLLLSDSGFYLCAWSVGHTSNQPQHFGDGTRLSIL.

The table lists this clonotype with a count of one. Since a much larger clone is just one base distant, this may be a read error. The chain combines TRBV7-8 with TRBJ1-5; the match to TRBD1 covers 11 bases. CDR3 length equals 16 residues. In germline, CDR1 is SGHVS, CDR2 FQNEAQ. This CDR3 is CASSRGTGGNNQPRHF. For the CDR3, the DNA is TGTGCCAGCAGCAGAGGGACAGGGGGTAACAATCAGCCCCGGCATTTT. The complete variable domain, with remaining parts taken from reference TRBV7-8 and TRBJ1-5, reads GAGVSQSPRYKVAKRGQDVALRCDPISGHVSLFWYQQALGQGPEFLTYFQNEAQLDKSGLPSDRFFAERPEGSVSTLKIQRTQQEDSAVYLCASSRGTGGNNQPRHFGDGTRLSIL.